These T cell receptor beta chains were read from a single sample in a study of T cells in Graves' hyperthyroidism and ophthalmopathy. TCRdb re-called the multiplex PCR reads with MiXCR, one entry per CDR3 protein. This sample has a few hundred thousand distinct CDR3 sequences, with 18% found just once. Sequenced sample: blood. These receptors were obtained from a woman in her fifties or sixties with Graves' hyperthyroidism. The CDR3 runs from the conserved cysteine through the conserved F or W. Each record gives: V gene, CDR3 length, J gene, CDR3 protein.

V: TRBV12-3/TRBV12-4
length: 12
J: TRBJ1-1
CDR3: CASSLRWTEAFF

V: TRBV5-1
length: 16
J: TRBJ2-2
CDR3: CASSLAGTPNTGELFF

V: TRBV6-1
length: 14
J: TRBJ1-5
CDR3: CASSLGQINQPQHF

V: TRBV5-1
length: 15
J: TRBJ2-7
CDR3: CASRPPGVPTYEQYF

V: TRBV7-9
length: 14
J: TRBJ1-4
CDR3: CASSRDPNGEKLFF

V: TRBV7-9
length: 14
J: TRBJ2-2
CDR3: CASGGGPNTGELFF

V: TRBV12-3/TRBV12-4
length: 12
J: TRBJ1-2
CDR3: CASSPVPAGHTF

V: TRBV14
length: 16
J: TRBJ2-5
CDR3: CASSQVYRGLPETQYF

V: TRBV6-1
length: 14
J: TRBJ1-4
CDR3: CASGGDRGDEKLFF

V: TRBV6-1
length: 15
J: TRBJ1-5
CDR3: CASSYSAGGNQPQHF

V: TRBV20-1
length: 12
J: TRBJ2-3
CDR3: CSASTGTDTQYF

V: TRBV11-2
length: 15
J: TRBJ1-1
CDR3: CASSSNPPLGTEAFF

V: TRBV7-9
length: 14
J: TRBJ2-3
CDR3: CASSSSQGSDTQYF

V: TRBV12-3/TRBV12-4
length: 15
J: TRBJ1-5
CDR3: CASSPEGESNQPQHF

V: TRBV14
length: 15
J: TRBJ2-1
CDR3: CASSQDLGKGNEQFF

V: TRBV10-2
length: 13
J: TRBJ1-2
CDR3: CASSERALYGYTF

V: TRBV7-9
length: 15
J: TRBJ2-5
CDR3: CASSLSGGRGETQYF

V: TRBV19
length: 14
J: TRBJ1-1
CDR3: CASHKGGPNTEAFF

V: TRBV6-5
length: 14
J: TRBJ1-1
CDR3: CASSYSLSGEEAFF

V: TRBV5-1
length: 14
J: TRBJ1-6
CDR3: CASSQRDLNSPLHF

V: TRBV7-3
length: 12
J: TRBJ2-3
CDR3: CASSLSEDTQYF

V: TRBV6-2/TRBV6-3
length: 16
J: TRBJ2-2
CDR3: CASSYGTGGNTGELFF

V: TRBV11-2
length: 13
J: TRBJ2-5
CDR3: CASSGLTQGTQYF

V: TRBV11-2
length: 17
J: TRBJ2-7
CDR3: CASSLSTPRLAGGPQYF

V: TRBV20-1
length: 15
J: TRBJ2-3
CDR3: CSARRSSDNTDTQYF

V: TRBV29-1
length: 13
J: TRBJ2-3
CDR3: CSVGNRNTDTQYF

V: TRBV20-1
length: 16
J: TRBJ2-1
CDR3: CSAVPLGAGGLNEQFF

V: TRBV7-9
length: 15
J: TRBJ2-7
CDR3: CASSHSGTTWYEQYF

V: TRBV5-1
length: 15
J: TRBJ2-1
CDR3: CASSSPGQVYNEQFF

V: TRBV5-1
length: 17
J: TRBJ2-1
CDR3: CASSLASPATSYNEQFF

V: TRBV11-3
length: 15
J: TRBJ2-1
CDR3: CASSPTGGMINEQFF

V: TRBV27
length: 13
J: TRBJ1-3
CDR3: CASREGVGNTIYF

V: TRBV18
length: 16
J: TRBJ1-5
CDR3: CASSRNAQGSNQPQHF

V: TRBV5-1
length: 16
J: TRBJ2-3
CDR3: CASSRSMGDSTDTQYF

V: TRBV2
length: 14
J: TRBJ1-2
CDR3: CASSGQGIDYGYTF

V: TRBV15
length: 18
J: TRBJ1-5
CDR3: CATSRDSIRDRGGQPQHF

V: TRBV4-1
length: 15
J: TRBJ1-1
CDR3: CASSLAIQSGTEAFF

V: TRBV2
length: 13
J: TRBJ2-1
CDR3: CASSRNIGDEQFF

V: TRBV11-1
length: 14
J: TRBJ2-1
CDR3: CASSQKRDYNEQFF

V: TRBV18
length: 16
J: TRBJ2-2
CDR3: CASSIGGPLNTGELFF

V: TRBV20-1
length: 14
J: TRBJ2-7
CDR3: CSASATGYPYEQYF

V: TRBV20-1
length: 11
J: TRBJ2-1
CDR3: CSAARGYEQFF

V: TRBV12-5
length: 17
J: TRBJ2-3
CDR3: CASKPLAGFIGTDTQYF

V: TRBV20-1
length: 15
J: TRBJ1-1
CDR3: CSAKRTLGLGTEAFF

V: TRBV12-5
length: 16
J: TRBJ1-2
CDR3: CASGLAPLGGLAGYTF

V: TRBV2
length: 15
J: TRBJ1-6
CDR3: CASSETHSYNSPLHF

V: TRBV5-1
length: 13
J: TRBJ1-4
CDR3: CASSLQDNEKLFF

V: TRBV20-1
length: 15
J: TRBJ2-1
CDR3: CSANPGTSGTHEQFF

V: TRBV15
length: 15
J: TRBJ2-2
CDR3: CATSRSSGSTGELFF

V: TRBV6-2/TRBV6-3
length: 15
J: TRBJ2-7
CDR3: CAITLGQGITYEQYF

V: TRBV5-1
length: 13
J: TRBJ1-1
CDR3: CASSLMGNTEASF

V: TRBV28
length: 10
J: TRBJ2-1
CDR3: CARGLNEQFF

V: TRBV11-3
length: 13
J: TRBJ2-7
CDR3: CASSLSSTYEQYF

V: TRBV30
length: 15
J: TRBJ2-1
CDR3: CAWSVQGGNYNEQFF

V: TRBV13
length: 13
J: TRBJ2-7
CDR3: CASSPISRYEQYF

V: TRBV20-1
length: 15
J: TRBJ2-1
CDR3: CSARAVHSPIYEQFF

V: TRBV12-3/TRBV12-4
length: 15
J: TRBJ2-7
CDR3: CASSSDRVGYYEQYF

V: TRBV9
length: 14
J: TRBJ1-6
CDR3: CASSAQGVRSPLHF

V: TRBV5-1
length: 16
J: TRBJ2-3
CDR3: CASSLPRDISTDTQYF

V: TRBV12-3/TRBV12-4
length: 14
J: TRBJ1-1
CDR3: CASSWHLPSTEAFF